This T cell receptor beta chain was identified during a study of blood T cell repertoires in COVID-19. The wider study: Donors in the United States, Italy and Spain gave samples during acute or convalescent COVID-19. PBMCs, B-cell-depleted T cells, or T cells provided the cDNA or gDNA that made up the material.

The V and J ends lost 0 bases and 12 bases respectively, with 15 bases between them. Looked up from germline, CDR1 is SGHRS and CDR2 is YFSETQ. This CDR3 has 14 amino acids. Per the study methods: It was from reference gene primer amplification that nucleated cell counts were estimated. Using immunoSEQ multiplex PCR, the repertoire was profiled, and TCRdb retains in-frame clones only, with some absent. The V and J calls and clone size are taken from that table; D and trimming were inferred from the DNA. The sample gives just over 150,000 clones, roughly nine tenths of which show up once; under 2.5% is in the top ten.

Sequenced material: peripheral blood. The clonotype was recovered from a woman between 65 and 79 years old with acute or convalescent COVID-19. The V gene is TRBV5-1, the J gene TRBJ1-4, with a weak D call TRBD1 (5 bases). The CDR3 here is CASSLGEGRPELFF. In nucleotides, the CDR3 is TGCGCCAGCAGCTTGGGGGAGGGGCGCCCCGAACTGTTTTTT.